Below, one T cell receptor (beta chain) is given with its context. Trimming at V came to 0 bases and at J to 0 bases, leaving 9 bases not matched to a gene. Germline CDR1 is DFQATT and CDR2 is SNEGSKA (reference sequence). The CDR3 loop spans 17 amino acids. The record originates from a study of blood T cells in healthy people across ages. Total RNA was extracted at no less than 6 micrograms per sample. A second PCR of about 6 to 11 cycles used a sample-barcoded 5' primer and a J-beta primer mix. MiXCR, applied by TCRdb to the 5' RACE reads, yields one record per CDR3 protein. The sample has approximately 900,000 distinct CDR3 sequences, about 27% seen once. The sample was also linked to a second study, of T cells of mothers and their children. That work adds: Among related mother-child pairs, overlap was slightly higher than in unrelated pairs, though not significantly.

V is TRBV20-1 and J is TRBJ2-5; 8 bases line up with TRBD2. The clonotype was recovered from a woman aged 40 to 50 in good health. The sample consisted of blood. The CDR3, as DNA: TGCAGTGCTAGAGATCCGGGTAGCGGGGCGAACCAAGAGACCCAGTACTTC. It is translated as CSARDPGSGANQETQYF.